Following are 25 T cell receptor beta chains from one sample sequenced in a study of T cells in Graves' hyperthyroidism and ophthalmopathy (dated by TCRdb to between 2019 and 2020). The method behind the library was multiplex PCR. TCRdb lists the instrument as Illumina HiSeq 2000. The TCR beta CDR3 regions were amplified from RNA transcripts. A first-round RT-PCR of the TCR CDR3 used the HTBI primer set with the Qiagen OneStep RT-PCR kit. Using fastp trimming at Q25 and MiXCR clonotype assembly, TCRdb reanalyzed the public sequencing data and kept in-frame beta chains. Here each entry gathers all rows of one CDR3 protein and keeps the most common genes and DNA. The sample data list about 610,000 distinct CDR3 sequences, and around 15% of these were observed just once. Approximately 4.2% of the sample lies in the top ten. Material: blood. These receptors were taken from a woman aged 40 to 55 with Graves' ophthalmopathy.

This clonotype was seen ten or more times. This sequence joins TRBV12-3 or TRBV12-4 and TRBJ2-5; tentatively, D is TRBD2 (5 bases). The CDR3 extends over 13 amino acids. V shed 8 bases and J shed 0 bases, with 10 bases lying between them. This CDR3 is CASQSGYQETQYF. In nucleotides, the CDR3 is TGTGCCAGCCAATCGGGGTACCAAGAGACCCAGTACTTC.

This clonotype was observed at least ten times. The chain employs TRBV6-1 and TRBJ2-7; TRBD2 matches at 14 bases. Germline values: CDR1 MNHNS, CDR2 SASEGT. V trimming: 2 bases; J trimming: 2 bases; junction bases outside the gene matches: 2. CDR3 size: 16 residues. The CDR3 protein is CASSETGLAGAYEQYF. CDR3 in DNA: TGTGCCAGCAGTGAAACGGGACTAGCGGGGGCCTACGAGCAGTACTTC.

In its sample, this clonotype was seen many times. V is TRBV29-1 and J is TRBJ2-5; D is possibly TRBD2 (6 bases). CDR1 is SQVTM and CDR2 is ANQGSEA in the germline V gene. The CDR3 is made up of 11 amino acids. V was cut by 8 bases and J by 5 bases, with 12 bases left in between. The CDR3 loop reads CSHRRAETQYF. The CDR3 nucleotides read TGCAGCCATAGGAGGGCGGAGACCCAGTACTTC.

This clonotype has ten or more counts. This chain uses TRBV28 with TRBJ2-7, with D perhaps matching TRBD1 (6 bases). Germline assignment: CDR1 MDHEN and CDR2 SYDVKM. V lost 6 bases and J 2 bases, leaving 8 bases between the germline ends. The CDR3 totals 12 residues. The CDR3 nucleotides are TGTGCCAGCAGACGGACAGCCTACGAGCAGTACTTC. Translating gives CASRRTAYEQYF.

This clonotype has just a few counts. The gene calls are TRBV5-1 and TRBJ2-3; TRBD1 aligns across 8 bases. The CDR3 has 16 amino acids. Germline values: CDR1 SGHRS, CDR2 YFSETQ. The junction had 4 bases not matched to a gene; V was cut back by 1 base and J by 0 bases. CDR3 residues: CASSLTGGSSTDTQYF. In DNA, the CDR3 is TGCGCCAGCAGCTTGACAGGGGGTTCTAGCACAGATACGCAGTATTTT.

Many counts were recorded for this clonotype. V gene TRBV18 combines with J gene TRBJ1-1; D gene unclear. Deletions cut 2 bases from V and 4 bases from J, with 5 bases between. The germline gives CDR1 KGHSH, CDR2 LQKENI. The CDR3 length is 12 residues. The CDR3 is CASSPVGTEAFF. For the CDR3, the DNA is TGTGCCAGCTCACCAGTCGGCACTGAAGCTTTCTTT.

Many counts were recorded for this clonotype. The chain couples TRBV2 to TRBJ1-2; possibly TRBD1 for D (6 bases). The CDR3 is 13 amino acids. CDR1 and CDR2 (germline): SNHLY, FYNNEI. V was cut by 6 bases and J by 9 bases, with 17 bases left in between. CDR3 region: CASRGGGQSSYTF. The CDR3 nucleotides read TGTGCCAGCAGAGGGGGGGGCCAAAGTAGCTACACCTTC.

This clonotype showed up many times. The J gene is TRBJ1-5, the V gene TRBV19; D is undetermined. Trimming removed 2 bases at V and 1 base at J, with 6 bases between. From germline, CDR1 is LNHDA and CDR2 SQIVND (reference sequence). The CDR3 length is 14 residues. The CDR3 reads CASSISPSNQPQHF. CDR3 nucleotide sequence: TGTGCCAGTAGTATATCGCCCAGCAATCAGCCCCAGCATTTT.

This clonotype was recorded at least ten times. This chain links TRBV7-2 with TRBJ2-5; perhaps D is TRBD1 or TRBD2 (5 bases each). This CDR3 comprises 15 residues. V was cut by 0 bases and J by 4 bases, with 12 bases left in between. Looked up from germline, CDR1 is SGHTA and CDR2 is FQGNSA. Here the CDR3 DNA reads TGTGCCAGCAGCTTAGCTCCCCAGGGACCAGAGACCCAGTACTTC. It is translated as CASSLAPQGPETQYF. Full variable domain (remainder filled in from reference TRBV7-2 and TRBJ2-5): GAGVSQSPSNKVTEKGKDVELRCDPISGHTALYWYRQSLGQGLEFLIYFQGNSAPDKSGLPSDRFSAERTGGSVSTLTIQRTQQEDSAVYLCASSLAPQGPETQYFGPGTRLLVL.

J is TRBJ1-1 and V is TRBV9; no clear D. This CDR3 has 17 residues. V was shortened by 4 bases and J by 0 bases, with 19 bases between the two germline ends. The germline gives CDR1 SGDLS, CDR2 YYNGEE. This chain's CDR3 is CASSSTGSLTVNTEAFF. CDR3 DNA: TGTGCCAGCAGCTCCACCGGTTCGCTAACAGTGAACACTGAAGCTTTCTTT.

This clonotype was picked up a small number of times. This may stem from a read error, because a much larger clone lies one nucleotide away. This sequence joins TRBV5-6 and TRBJ1-5; 8 nucleotides align to TRBD1. After removal of 4 bases from V and 5 bases from J, the junction contained 5 bases not matched to a gene. Germline-derived CDR1 and CDR2 are SGHDT and YYEEEE. This CDR3 spans 14 amino acids. The DNA for the CDR3 is TGTGCCAGCAGCCCAGGGGGCGGCGATCAGCCCCAGCATTTT. This translates into CASSPGGGDQPQHF.

This clonotype was detected ten times or more. The chain links TRBV6-1 to TRBJ2-7; tentatively, D is TRBD1 (6 bases). With 5 bases removed from V and 1 base from J, the gap between germline ends came to 9 bases. The CDR3 loop spans 13 amino acids. Germline lookup yields CDR1 MNHNS and CDR2 SASEGT. CDR3 sequence: CASSKQGSYEQYF. CDR3 DNA sequence: TGTGCCAGCAGTAAACAGGGATCCTACGAGCAGTACTTC.

At least ten counts were recorded for this clonotype. The chain carries TRBV28 and TRBJ1-5, with D unclear. This CDR3 comprises 14 residues. Trimming shortened V by 4 bases and J by 7 bases, and 14 bases separated the two germline ends. Germline CDR1 and CDR2: MDHEN and SYDVKM. CDR3 region: CASSSTPVGQPQHF. DNA of the CDR3: TGTGCCAGCAGTTCGACCCCGGTGGGACAGCCCCAGCATTTT. Using reference TRBV28 and TRBJ1-5 for the parts outside the CDR3, the full variable domain is DVKVTQSSRYLVKRTGEKVFLECVQDMDHENMFWYRQDPGLGLRLIYFSYDVKMKEKGDIPEGYSVSREKKERFSLILESASTNQTSMYLCASSSTPVGQPQHFGDGTRLSIL.

This clonotype appeared many times. The rearrangement links TRBV7-8 to TRBJ1-3; D unclear. Germline V lookup: CDR1 SGHVS, CDR2 FQNEAQ. V was pared by 5 bases and J by 0 bases, with 17 bases between. The CDR3 contains 17 residues. CDR3 loop: CASSPVSGWDSGNTIYF. CDR3 nucleotides: TGTGCCAGCAGCCCTGTCTCGGGATGGGACTCTGGAAACACCATATATTTT.

This clonotype was counted only a few times. The genes are TRBV5-1 and TRBJ2-5, with 7 bases lining up with TRBD1. CDR1 and CDR2 (germline): SGHRS, YFSETQ. The CDR3 spans 14 residues. V lost 4 bases, J lost 4 bases, and 7 bases stayed unmatched. CDR3: CASSPRQGSETQYF. Here the CDR3 DNA reads TGCGCCAGCAGCCCACGACAGGGTTCAGAGACCCAGTACTTC.

This clonotype showed up many times. The CDR3: CARKAGDRTEAFF. In nucleotides, the CDR3 is TGTGCCAGAAAAGCGGGGGATCGCACTGAAGCTTTCTTT. The chain has TRBV30 and TRBJ1-1; possible D gene TRBD1, 5 bases. The CDR3 loop spans 13 amino acids. Looked up from germline, CDR1 is GTSNPN and CDR2 is SVGIG (reference sequence). Deletions cut 8 bases from V and 4 bases from J, with 17 bases between.

This clonotype has just a few counts. The chain carries TRBV20-1 and TRBJ2-7; 9 bases agree with TRBD1. The CDR3 covers 15 residues. The V segment lost 0 bases and the J segment 3 bases; nucleotides outside the gene matches: 6. Germline assignment: CDR1 DFQATT and CDR2 SNEGSKA (reference sequence). The CDR3 is CSARDPGQGFYEQYF. As DNA, the CDR3 is TGCAGTGCTAGAGATCCGGGACAGGGTTTCTACGAGCAGTACTTC.

This clonotype has just a few counts. V gene TRBV30 combines with J gene TRBJ1-1; 11 nucleotides align to TRBD1. The CDR3 contains 14 residues. The ends lost 2 bases at V and 3 bases at J; junction bases unmatched: 2. Germline V gene sequence: CDR1 GTSNPN, CDR2 SVGIG (reference sequence). Here the CDR3 reads CAWSKGQGDTEAFF. The CDR3 DNA follows: TGTGCCTGGAGTAAGGGACAGGGGGACACTGAAGCTTTCTTT.

The table lists this clonotype with many counts. The genes are TRBV19 and TRBJ1-5; no reliable D call. The CDR3 totals 17 residues. Trimming shortened V by 5 bases and J by 0 bases, and 17 bases separated the two germline ends. Germline CDR1 LNHDA, CDR2 SQIVND (reference sequence). Here the CDR3 DNA reads TGTGCCAGTAGTCCGGTACTGGGCACATATAGCAATCAGCCCCAGCATTTT. As protein: CASSPVLGTYSNQPQHF.

This clonotype was observed a handful of times. V usage is TRBV28 and J usage is TRBJ2-5, with D tentatively TRBD2 (6 bases). There are 15 residues in the CDR3. The V and J ends lost 5 bases and 9 bases respectively, with 22 bases between them. Per the germline V gene, CDR1 is MDHEN and CDR2 is SYDVKM. CDR3 sequence reads: CASSLRARPGGPQYF. The CDR3 coding sequence is TGTGCCAGCAGTCTGAGGGCGAGACCCGGGGGACCCCAGTACTTC.

This clonotype was counted ten times or more. J is TRBJ1-2 and V is TRBV7-2; D remains unclear. Germline loops: CDR1 SGHTA, CDR2 FQGNSA. The CDR3 sequence is 14 residues long. Trimming took 1 base from V and 3 from J, leaving 9 bases between them. The CDR3 is CASSLEGSYYGYTF. CDR3 coding DNA: TGTGCCAGCAGCTTAGAAGGCAGCTACTATGGCTACACCTTC.

This clonotype was seen more than once but under ten times. The gene calls are TRBV6-5 and TRBJ1-1; TRBD1 matches 7 bases. Germline CDR1 MNHEY, CDR2 SVGAGI. This CDR3 has 12 amino acids. After removal of 4 bases from V and 12 bases from J, the junction contained 8 bases not matched to a gene. CDR3 nucleotide sequence: TGTGCCAGCAGTTCTCGGACAGGAGGGACTTTCTTT. Protein product: CASSSRTGGTFF.

This clonotype has at least ten counts. This CDR3 reads CASSFRETEQYF. As DNA, the CDR3 is TGTGCCAGCAGCTTCCGGGAGACTGAGCAGTACTTC. The chain recombines TRBV13 with TRBJ2-7; the D gene is possibly TRBD2 (6 bases). Per germline, CDR1 PRHDT and CDR2 FYEKMQ (reference sequence). Trimming took 3 bases from V and 7 from J, leaving 10 bases between them. The CDR3 totals 12 residues.

The CDR3 nucleotides read TGTGCCTGGAGCCCGGGACAACTATCGACAGATACGCAGTATTTT. Its translation: CAWSPGQLSTDTQYF. J is TRBJ2-3 and V is TRBV30; D might be TRBD1 (6 bases). CDR3 length equals 15 residues. The V end was cut by 3 bases, the J end by 3 bases, with 16 bases between. CDR1 is GTSNPN, CDR2 SVGIG, per germline (reference sequence).

This clonotype was detected only a few times. At one end, the junction sequence differs from germline, possibly due to a read error. The V and J genes are TRBV18 and TRBJ1-1, with D possibly matching TRBD1 (5 bases). The CDR3 consists of 14 residues. Germline CDR1 is KGHSH and CDR2 is LQKENI. The DNA for the CDR3 is TGTGCCAGCTCACGGTTGGCAGGGAACCCTGAAGCTTTCTTT. Its translation: CASSRLAGNPEAFF.